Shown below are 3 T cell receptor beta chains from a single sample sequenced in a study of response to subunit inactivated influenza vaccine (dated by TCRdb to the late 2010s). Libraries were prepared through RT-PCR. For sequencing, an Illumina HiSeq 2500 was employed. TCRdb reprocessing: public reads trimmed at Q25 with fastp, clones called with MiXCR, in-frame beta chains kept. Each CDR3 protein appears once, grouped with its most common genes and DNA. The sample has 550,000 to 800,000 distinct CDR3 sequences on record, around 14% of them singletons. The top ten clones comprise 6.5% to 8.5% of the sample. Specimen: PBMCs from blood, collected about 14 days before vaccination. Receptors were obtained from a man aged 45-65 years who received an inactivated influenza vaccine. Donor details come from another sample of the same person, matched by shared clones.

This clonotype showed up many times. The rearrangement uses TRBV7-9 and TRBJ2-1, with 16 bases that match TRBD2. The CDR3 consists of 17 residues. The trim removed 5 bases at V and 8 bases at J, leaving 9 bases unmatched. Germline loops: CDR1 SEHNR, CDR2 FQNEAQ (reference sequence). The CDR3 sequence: CASSPGTSGRARHEQFF. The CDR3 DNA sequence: TGTGCCAGCAGCCCCGGGACTAGCGGGAGGGCCAGGCATGAGCAGTTCTTC.

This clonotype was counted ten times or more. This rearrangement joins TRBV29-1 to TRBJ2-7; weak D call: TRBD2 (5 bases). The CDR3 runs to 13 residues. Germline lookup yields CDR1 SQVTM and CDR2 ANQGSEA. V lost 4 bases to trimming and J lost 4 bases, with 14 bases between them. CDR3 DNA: TGCAGCGTTGTCCTCAAAACGGGATACGAGCAGTACTTC. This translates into CSVVLKTGYEQYF.

CDR3 DNA sequence: TGTGCCAGCAGCCCAATCCCCGGGACAGGGAACACCGGGGAGCTGTTTTTT. As protein: CASSPIPGTGNTGELFF. The chain uses TRBV13 and TRBJ2-2; TRBD1 matches at 8 bases. Germline V gene sequence: CDR1 PRHDT, CDR2 FYEKMQ (reference sequence). Trimming took 5 bases from V and 1 from J; bases not matched to a gene: 9. The CDR3 length is 17 residues.